This T cell receptor beta chain emerged from a study of T cell responses to AZD1222 COVID-19 vaccine. Points on this clone: Its specificity is not known.

Repertoires were generated with immunoSEQ multiplex PCR, while TCRdb's copy carries only in-frame clones and drops some. The data hold 95,000 to 100,000 clones, with 75% to 95% observed a single time. CDR3 length: 16 amino acids. Trimming removed 5 bases at V and 3 bases at J, with 19 bases between. Germline CDR1 is ENHRY and CDR2 is SYGVKD. Study-wide findings and caveats: An increase in Spike-specific TCR breadth and depth was observed after two AZD1222 doses. Donors were mostly white British, more females; clonal diversity possibly underestimated.

The V gene is TRBV10-3, the J gene TRBJ1-1, with D possibly being TRBD1 (5 bases). This clonotype was sampled from an adult in good health. The sample was peripheral blood, taken on day 0 of AZD1222 vaccination. Written as DNA, the CDR3 is TGTGCCATCAGTCGCCGGGATGGGGCTGGGGACACTGAAGCTTTCTTT. Translation gives CAISRRDGAGDTEAFF.